Presented here are 3 T cell receptor beta chains from one specimen sequenced in a study of blood T cell repertoires in COVID-19. This table comes from immunoSEQ multiplex PCR, and its TCRdb copy is limited to in-frame clones, with some not included. The sample lists about 200,000 clones; about 84% were seen once. The sequenced material came from PBMCs or T cells enriched from blood (not recorded which). The receptors originated from a middle-aged woman with acute COVID-19.

The V gene is TRBV28, the J gene TRBJ1-4; 8 positions match TRBD1. This CDR3 has 16 amino acids. With V trimmed by 3 bases and J by 6 bases, 9 bases remained unmatched. CDR1 is MDHEN and CDR2 is SYDVKM in the germline V gene. DNA for the CDR3: TGTGCCAGCAGTTTCCGCAGGGGGCGATTGTATGAAAAACTGTTTTTT. Translating gives CASSFRRGRLYEKLFF.

J is TRBJ1-2 and V is TRBV5-4; 7 bases line up with TRBD1. J gave up 4 bases and V 2 bases, and 5 bases lay outside the gene matches. Germline CDR1 is SGHNT and CDR2 is YYREEE (reference sequence). The CDR3 totals 14 residues. In DNA form, the CDR3 reads TGTGCCAGCAGCTTTGACAGGGCGGGCTATGGCTACACCTTC. It is translated as CASSFDRAGYGYTF.

The DNA of the CDR3 is TGTGCCAGCAGTTTATTAGACAGGATGAACACTGAAGCTTTCTTT. It encodes CASSLLDRMNTEAFF. The V call is TRBV28, the J call TRBJ1-1, with a possible D match to TRBD1 (6 bases). Trimming removed 1 base at V and 0 bases at J, with 9 bases between. CDR3 size: 15 residues. CDR1 MDHEN and CDR2 SYDVKM come from the germline V gene.